This paragraph covers one T cell receptor beta chain sequence. Antigen: not known. The assay was immunoSEQ multiplex PCR, and TCRdb's table has in-frame clones only and misses some. The repertoire holds 65,000 to 90,000 clones, with 70% to 90% as singletons. This specimen comes from a study of OX40 agonist ivuxolimab in advanced cancers. About the study: Partial responses occurred in Three dose-escalation patients, one with hepatocellular carcinoma and two with cutaneous melanoma. Findings and caveats of the study: CD8+ T cells showed, on average, more clonal expansion than CD4+ cells. The investigators did not determine what antigen specificity the expanded peripheral T cells had.

The clonotype originates from an adult with an advanced solid tumor such as melanoma, head and neck, liver or kidney cancer. Source: CD4+ or CD8+ T cells sorted from blood, taken in a trial of the OX40 agonist ivuxolimab.

The CDR3 region is CSAQTLRGEAFF. In DNA, the CDR3 is TGCAGCGCCCAGACCCTCAGAGGTGAAGCTTTCTTT. The V call is TRBV29-1, the J call TRBJ1-1; no reliable D call. Germline lookup yields CDR1 SQVTM and CDR2 ANQGSEA. With 7 bases removed from V and 7 bases from J, the gap between germline ends came to 16 bases. CDR3 length equals 12 residues. The full variable domain, with the rest looked up from reference TRBV29-1 and TRBJ1-1, is SAVISQKPSRDICQRGTSLTIQCQVDSQVTMMFWYRQQPGQSLTLIATANQGSEATYESGFVIDKFPISRPNLTFSTLTVSNMSPEDSSIYLCSAQTLRGEAFFGQGTRLTVV.